The 15 T cell receptor beta chains reported below all come from one sample, sequenced in a study of shared clonotypes between healthy human individuals. The method was immunoSEQ multiplex PCR; TCRdb's version includes in-frame clones alone and lacks a portion of them. The sample holds fewer than 600,000 clones, about 80% seen once. Source material: PBMCs. Receptor source: a woman aged 40 to 50 in good health. Some clones in this sample may be carry-over from other donors' samples.

This chain connects TRBV7-8 to TRBJ2-1; 8 positions match TRBD2. This CDR3 is built from 18 residues. Trimming removed 5 bases from V and 1 base from J; junction bases left unmatched: 13. Germline V gene sequence: CDR1 SGHVS, CDR2 FQNEAQ. Written as DNA, the CDR3 is TGTGCCAGCAGCCCCTCCAGCGGGAGATATCGGTCCTACAATGAGCAGTTCTTC. This encodes CASSPSSGRYRSYNEQFF.

A single count supports this clone. This chain links TRBV19 with TRBJ1-4, with D unclear. Between the trimmed V and J ends, which lost 6 bases and 5 bases, there was a span of 13 bases. The CDR3 runs 14 residues. Germline V lookup: CDR1 LNHDA, CDR2 SQIVND (reference sequence). CDR3 coding DNA: TGTGCCAGTAGCCAACAGTCTTGGAATGAAAAACTGTTTTTT. Encoded protein: CASSQQSWNEKLFF.

The CDR3 loop is CASRRTGGRETQYF. For the CDR3, the DNA is TGTGCCAGCAGACGGACAGGAGGGCGGGAGACCCAGTACTTC. The chain is built from TRBV28 and TRBJ2-5; D perhaps matches TRBD1 (7 bases). V lost 6 bases to trimming and J lost 5 bases, with 16 bases between them. Germline CDR1 and CDR2: MDHEN and SYDVKM. The CDR3 has 14 residues.

The chain couples TRBV18 to TRBJ1-5, with a weak D call TRBD1 (5 bases). From germline, CDR1 is KGHSH and CDR2 LQKENI. Trimming pared 3 bases from V and 1 base from J, leaving 13 bases between. The CDR3 has 16 residues. CDR3 in DNA: TGTGCCAGCTCACCCTTCGGTAGGGGCAGCAATCAGCCCCAGCATTTT. Amino acid sequence: CASSPFGRGSNQPQHF.

The genes are TRBV5-4 and TRBJ2-7, with D maybe TRBD2 (7 bases). This CDR3 comprises 15 residues. Germline CDR1 reads SGHNT; CDR2 reads YYREEE (reference sequence). V shed 1 base and J shed 3 bases, with 14 bases lying between them. CDR3 in DNA: TGTGCCAGCAGCTTGCGCGGGGGCGACCTCTACGAGCAGTACTTC. This sequence encodes CASSLRGGDLYEQYF.

This sequence joins TRBV12-5 and TRBJ2-7; D uncertain. V was trimmed by 7 bases and J by 5 bases, leaving 15 bases between them. The CDR3 runs to 13 residues. Germline lookup yields CDR1 LGHNT and CDR2 FRNRAP. This CDR3 reads CASAPGFKDEQYF. The CDR3 DNA reads as TGTGCTAGTGCCCCGGGCTTTAAGGACGAGCAGTACTTC.

The gene calls are TRBV2 and TRBJ2-1; the D is unclear. In germline, CDR1 is SNHLY, CDR2 FYNNEI. The CDR3 sequence is 12 residues long. V shed 3 bases and J shed 4 bases, with 4 bases lying between them. The chain's CDR3 is CASSDRYNEQFF. The CDR3 DNA sequence: TGTGCCAGCAGTGACCGGTACAATGAGCAGTTCTTC.

The chain combines TRBV10-2 with TRBJ2-5; D is perhaps TRBD1 (6 bases). Looked up from germline, CDR1 is WSHSY and CDR2 is SAAADI. The V and J ends lost 3 bases and 4 bases respectively, with 18 bases between them. The CDR3 has 16 amino acids. In nucleotides, the CDR3 is TGCGCCAGCAGTGAACGATCGGGACAAGGGCGAGAGACCCAGTACTTC. Translated: CASSERSGQGRETQYF.

The J gene is TRBJ1-2, the V gene TRBV7-2; TRBD1 agrees at 9 bases. The germline CDR1 and CDR2 sequences are SGHTA and FQGNSA. V was clipped by 5 bases and J by 3 bases; unmatched bases: 13. The CDR3 loop spans 17 amino acids. CDR3 nucleotide sequence: TGTGCCAGCAGCGTCCGGACAGGGGCGAACCGACACTATGGCTACACCTTC. Translated: CASSVRTGANRHYGYTF.

The chain uses TRBV5-1 and TRBJ2-5; D not certain. Germline CDR1 reads SGHRS; CDR2 reads YFSETQ. CDR3 length: 15 residues. Deletions cut 0 bases from V and 2 bases from J, with 11 bases between. CDR3 coding DNA: TGCGCCAGCAGCTTGGGGATTGGGCAGCAAGAGACCCAGTACTTC. It encodes CASSLGIGQQETQYF.

The V gene is TRBV6-5, the J gene TRBJ2-7, with a weak D call TRBD2 (5 bases). The CDR3 is made up of 13 amino acids. Trimming stripped 0 bases from V and 10 bases from J, with 13 bases between. Germline CDR1 reads MNHEY; CDR2 reads SVGAGI. The CDR3 loop reads CASSYSPRVVQYF. In DNA form, the CDR3 reads TGTGCCAGCAGTTACTCACCGCGGGTAGTACAGTACTTC.

This clone was detected many times. The sample has other DNA sequences that encode this CDR3 too. The V gene is TRBV2, the J gene TRBJ2-7; the match to TRBD1 covers 8 bases. Germline V gene sequence: CDR1 SNHLY, CDR2 FYNNEI. Trimming cost V 6 bases and J 0 bases; bases outside gene matches: 7. The CDR3 contains 15 residues. Here the CDR3 reads CASSLDRGISYEQYF. The CDR3 bases are TGTGCCAGCAGCCTCGACAGGGGAATCTCCTACGAGCAGTACTTC.

The CDR3 DNA reads as TGTGCCAGCAGCTTAGGTCGGGGACAGGGGGCGAGGAAACTGTTTTTT. Protein: CASSLGRGQGARKLFF. This chain uses TRBV11-2 with TRBJ2-2; 12 bases map to TRBD1. The germline V gene has CDR1 SGHAT and CDR2 FQNNGV. J was trimmed by 14 bases and V by 1 base; bases with no gene match: 11. The CDR3 is made up of 16 amino acids.

This chain connects TRBV2 to TRBJ2-5, with TRBD1 matching 9 bases. The J segment lost 9 bases and the V segment lost 4 bases, leaving 6 bases of the junction unmatched. The germline V gene encodes CDR1 SNHLY and CDR2 FYNNEI. This CDR3 is 13 amino acids long. The CDR3 DNA sequence: TGTGCCAGCAGTGTGGACAGGGGTAGTGCCCAGTACTTC. Translation: CASSVDRGSAQYF.

J is TRBJ1-4 and V is TRBV6-5; no clear D. V was cut by 5 bases and J by 2 bases, with 12 bases left in between. The CDR3 is 15 residues long. Germline loops: CDR1 MNHEY, CDR2 SVGAGI. The CDR3 DNA is TGTGCCAGCAGTCATCGGATGGGGACTAATGAAAAACTGTTTTTT. Translated: CASSHRMGTNEKLFF.